This TCR beta chain was captured by sequencing in a study of cytomegalovirus exposure and HLA in healthy donors. Study-level points and caveats: Productive status was seen about 87% or about 30% of the time for most TCR beta V segments in an earlier analysis. It was likely that a cluster of highly shared sequence variants was a sequencing artifact.

The primer mix had 60 Vbeta and 13 Jbeta primers. Sequencing was performed with immunoSEQ multiplex PCR; in TCRdb, only in-frame clones are kept and a portion is missing. The sample gives roughly 140,000 clones, 60% to 80% of which show up once; under 0.8% is in the top ten. A remark on this clone: Its antigen remains unidentified.

V shed 3 bases, J shed 2 bases, and the junction held 1 base outside the gene matches. The CDR3 loop spans 13 amino acids. Germline-derived CDR1 and CDR2 are KGHSH and LQKENI. The sequence came from a male donor in good health and CMV-seronegative. Sequencing was done on a sample of PBMCs. The chain combines TRBV18 with TRBJ2-7; 7 nucleotides agree with TRBD1. CDR3 coding DNA: TGTGCCAGCTCACCGGGACAGACCTACGAGCAGTACTTC. Protein sequence: CASSPGQTYEQYF.